The entry that follows covers one T cell receptor (beta chain) sequence. This record comes from a study of blood T cell repertoires in COVID-19. Study context: The United States, Italy and Spain were the sources of the acute and convalescent COVID-19 samples.

Method: immunoSEQ multiplex PCR; TCRdb's copy keeps in-frame clones and lacks some. The data show about 93,000 clones, roughly 90% seen once. J gave up 9 bases and V 6 bases, and 9 bases lay outside the gene matches. There are 13 residues in the CDR3. From germline, CDR1 is SGHAT and CDR2 FQNNGV. The specimen sequenced was peripheral blood. The TCR comes from a human donor with active COVID-19. The donor label of this sample is uncertain. The chain is built from TRBV11-2 and TRBJ2-7; 9 bases fit TRBD1. The CDR3 nucleotides are TGTGCCAGCAGTCCCTCAGGGACAGGGCCGCAGTACTTC. The encoded protein is CASSPSGTGPQYF.